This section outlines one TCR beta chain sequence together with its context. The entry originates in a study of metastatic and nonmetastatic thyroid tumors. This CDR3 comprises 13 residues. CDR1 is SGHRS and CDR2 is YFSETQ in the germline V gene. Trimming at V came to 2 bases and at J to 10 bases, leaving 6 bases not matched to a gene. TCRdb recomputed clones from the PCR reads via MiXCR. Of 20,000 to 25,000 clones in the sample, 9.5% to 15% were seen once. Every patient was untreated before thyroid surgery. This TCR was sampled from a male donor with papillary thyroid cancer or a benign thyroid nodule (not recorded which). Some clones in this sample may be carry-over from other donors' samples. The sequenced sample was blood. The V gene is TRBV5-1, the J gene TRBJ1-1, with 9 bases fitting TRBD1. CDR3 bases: TGCGCCAGCAGCTTCGGGACAGGGTCTCCAGCTTTCTTT. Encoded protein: CASSFGTGSPAFF. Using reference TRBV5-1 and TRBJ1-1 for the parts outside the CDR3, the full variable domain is KAGVTQTPRYLIKTRGQQVTLSCSPISGHRSVSWYQQTPGQGLQFLFEYFSETQRNKGNFPGRFSGRQFSNSRSEMNVSTLELGDSALYLCASSFGTGSPAFFGQGTRLTVV.